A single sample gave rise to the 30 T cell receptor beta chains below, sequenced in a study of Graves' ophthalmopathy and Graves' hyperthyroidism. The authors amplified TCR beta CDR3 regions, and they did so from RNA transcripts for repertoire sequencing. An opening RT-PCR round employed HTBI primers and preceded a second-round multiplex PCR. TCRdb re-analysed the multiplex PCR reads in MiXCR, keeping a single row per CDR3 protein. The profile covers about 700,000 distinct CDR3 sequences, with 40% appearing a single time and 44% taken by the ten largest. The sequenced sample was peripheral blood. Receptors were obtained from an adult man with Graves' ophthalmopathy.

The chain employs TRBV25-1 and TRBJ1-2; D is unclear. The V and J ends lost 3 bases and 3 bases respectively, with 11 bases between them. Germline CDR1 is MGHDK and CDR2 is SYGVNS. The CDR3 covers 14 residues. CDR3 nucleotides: TGTGCCAGCAGTGAGGGCATCCTCTACTATGGCTACACCTTC. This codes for CASSEGILYYGYTF.

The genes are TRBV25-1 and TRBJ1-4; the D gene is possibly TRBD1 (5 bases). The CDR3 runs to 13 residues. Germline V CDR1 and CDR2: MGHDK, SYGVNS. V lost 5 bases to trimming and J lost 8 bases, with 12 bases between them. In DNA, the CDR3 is TGTGCCAGCAGTTTAGGGACCCAAGAAAAACTGTTTTTT. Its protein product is CASSLGTQEKLFF.

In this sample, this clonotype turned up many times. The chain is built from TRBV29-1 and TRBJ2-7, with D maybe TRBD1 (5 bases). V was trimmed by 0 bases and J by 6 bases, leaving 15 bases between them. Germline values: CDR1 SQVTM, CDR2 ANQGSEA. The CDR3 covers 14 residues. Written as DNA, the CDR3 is TGCAGCGTTGAAGATCCCGCGCAGGGCGGCGAGCAGTACTTC. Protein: CSVEDPAQGGEQYF.

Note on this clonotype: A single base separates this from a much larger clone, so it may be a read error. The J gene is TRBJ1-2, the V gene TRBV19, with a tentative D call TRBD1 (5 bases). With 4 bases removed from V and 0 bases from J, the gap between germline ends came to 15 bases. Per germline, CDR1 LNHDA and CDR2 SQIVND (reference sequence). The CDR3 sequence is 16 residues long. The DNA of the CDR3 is TGTGCCAGTAGTACTCTCGGGACGCCAGCTAACTATGGCTACACCTTC. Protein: CASSTLGTPANYGYTF.

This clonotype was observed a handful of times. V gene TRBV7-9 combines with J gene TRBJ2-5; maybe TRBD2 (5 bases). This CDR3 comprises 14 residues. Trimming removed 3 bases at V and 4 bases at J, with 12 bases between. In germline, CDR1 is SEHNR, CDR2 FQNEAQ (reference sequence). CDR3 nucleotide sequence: TGTGCCAGCAGCTTTCGGGCCGGACTAGAGACCCAGTACTTC. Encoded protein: CASSFRAGLETQYF.

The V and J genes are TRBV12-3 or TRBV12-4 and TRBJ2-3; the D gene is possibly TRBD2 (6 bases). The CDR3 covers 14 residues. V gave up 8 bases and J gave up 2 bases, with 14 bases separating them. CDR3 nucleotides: TGTGCCAGCGAGGCAGGCGGGAACACAGATACGCAGTATTTT. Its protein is CASEAGGNTDTQYF.

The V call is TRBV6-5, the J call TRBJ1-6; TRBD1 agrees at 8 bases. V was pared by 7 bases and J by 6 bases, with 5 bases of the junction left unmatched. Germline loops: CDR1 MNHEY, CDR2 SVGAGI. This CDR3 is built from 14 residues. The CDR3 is CASKRDRTNSPLHF. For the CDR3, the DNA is TGTGCCAGCAAACGGGACAGGACTAATTCACCCCTCCACTTT.

The CDR3 reads CASTPPEGGYTEAFF. As DNA, the CDR3 is TGTGCCAGCACCCCCCCTGAGGGAGGGTACACTGAAGCTTTCTTT. V and J are TRBV25-1 and TRBJ1-1, with D unclear. V lost 7 bases and J 3 bases, leaving 18 bases between the germline ends. The CDR3 extends over 15 amino acids. Germline lookup yields CDR1 MGHDK and CDR2 SYGVNS.

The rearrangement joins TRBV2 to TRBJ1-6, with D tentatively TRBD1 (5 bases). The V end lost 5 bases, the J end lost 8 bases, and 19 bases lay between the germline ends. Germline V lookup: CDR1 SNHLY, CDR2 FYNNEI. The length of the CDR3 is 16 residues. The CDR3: CASSYLQQGIDSPLHF. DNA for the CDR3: TGTGCCAGCAGTTACCTCCAGCAGGGAATAGATTCACCCCTCCACTTT. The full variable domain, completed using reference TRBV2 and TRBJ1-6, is EPEVTQTPSHQVTQMGQEVILRCVPISNHLYFYWYRQILGQKVEFLVSFYNNEISEKSEIFDDQFSVERPDGSNFTLKIRSTKLEDSAMYFCASSYLQQGIDSPLHFGNGTRLTVT.

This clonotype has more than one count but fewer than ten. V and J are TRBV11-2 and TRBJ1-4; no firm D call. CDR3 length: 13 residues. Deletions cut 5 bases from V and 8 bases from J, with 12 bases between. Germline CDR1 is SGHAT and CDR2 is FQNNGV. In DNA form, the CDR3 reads TGTGCCAGCAGCATCGGGCCGCGGGAAAAACTGTTTTTT. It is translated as CASSIGPREKLFF. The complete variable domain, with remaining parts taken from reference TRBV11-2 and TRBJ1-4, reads EAGVAQSPRYKIIEKRQSVAFWCNPISGHATLYWYQQILGQGPKLLIQFQNNGVVDDSQLPKDRFSAERLKGVDSTLKIQPAKLEDSAVYLCASSIGPREKLFFGSGTQLSVL.

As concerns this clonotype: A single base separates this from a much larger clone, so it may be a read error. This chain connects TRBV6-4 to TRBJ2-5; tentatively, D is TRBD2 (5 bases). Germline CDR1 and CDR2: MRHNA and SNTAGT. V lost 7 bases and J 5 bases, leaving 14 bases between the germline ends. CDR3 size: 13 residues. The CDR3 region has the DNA TGTGCCAGCACCCCGGGGATATGGGAGACCCAGTACTTC. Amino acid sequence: CASTPGIWETQYF.

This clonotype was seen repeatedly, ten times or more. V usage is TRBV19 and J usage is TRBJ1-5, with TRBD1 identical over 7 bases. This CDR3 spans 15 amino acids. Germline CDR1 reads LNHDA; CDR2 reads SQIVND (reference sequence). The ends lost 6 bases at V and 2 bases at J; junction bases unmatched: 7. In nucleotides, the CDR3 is TGTGCCAGTAGAAGACAGGGTTGGGGCAATCAGCCCCAGCATTTT. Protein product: CASRRQGWGNQPQHF.

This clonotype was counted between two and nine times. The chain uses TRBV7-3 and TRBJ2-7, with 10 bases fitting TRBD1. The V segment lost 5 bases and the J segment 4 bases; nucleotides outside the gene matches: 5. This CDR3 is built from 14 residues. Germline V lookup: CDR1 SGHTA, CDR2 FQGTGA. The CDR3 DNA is TGTGCCAGCAGCCGGACAGGGGGTGGGTACGAGCAGTACTTC. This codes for CASSRTGGGYEQYF. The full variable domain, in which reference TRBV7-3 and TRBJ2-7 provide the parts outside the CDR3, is GAGVSQTPSNKVTEKGKYVELRCDPISGHTALYWYRQSLGQGPEFLIYFQGTGAADDSGLPNDRFFAVRPEGSVSTLKIQRTERGDSAVYLCASSRTGGGYEQYFGPGTRLTVT.

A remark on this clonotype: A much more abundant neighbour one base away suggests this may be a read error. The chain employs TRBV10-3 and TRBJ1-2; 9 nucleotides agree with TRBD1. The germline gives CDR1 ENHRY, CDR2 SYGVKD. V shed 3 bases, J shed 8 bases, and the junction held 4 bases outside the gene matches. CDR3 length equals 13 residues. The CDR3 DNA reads TGTGCCATCAGTGAACAGGGGGCAGAAGGCTACACCTTC. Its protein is CAISEQGAEGYTF.

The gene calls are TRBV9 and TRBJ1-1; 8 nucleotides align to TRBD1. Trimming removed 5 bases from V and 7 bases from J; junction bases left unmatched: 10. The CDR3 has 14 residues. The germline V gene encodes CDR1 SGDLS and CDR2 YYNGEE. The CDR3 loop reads CASRPDRGRSEAFF. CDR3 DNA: TGTGCCAGCAGACCTGACAGGGGTCGAAGTGAAGCTTTCTTT. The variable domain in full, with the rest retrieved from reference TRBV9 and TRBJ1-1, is DSGVTQTPKHLITATGQRVTLRCSPRSGDLSVYWYQQSLDQGLQFLIQYYNGEERAKGNILERFSAQQFPDLHSELNLSSLELGDSALYFCASRPDRGRSEAFFGQGTRLTVV.

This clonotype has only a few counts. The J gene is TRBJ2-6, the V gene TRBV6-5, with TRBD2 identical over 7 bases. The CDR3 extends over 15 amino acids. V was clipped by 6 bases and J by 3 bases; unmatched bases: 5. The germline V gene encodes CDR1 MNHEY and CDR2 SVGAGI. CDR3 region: CASRYLADGANVLTF. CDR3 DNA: TGTGCCAGCAGGTATCTAGCGGATGGGGCCAACGTCCTGACTTTC.

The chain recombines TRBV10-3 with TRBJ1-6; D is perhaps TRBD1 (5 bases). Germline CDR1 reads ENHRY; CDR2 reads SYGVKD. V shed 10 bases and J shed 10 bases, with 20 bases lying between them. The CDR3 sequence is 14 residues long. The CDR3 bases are TGTGCCAGCTTTGGTCCAGGCCAGGGCTCACCCCTCCACTTT. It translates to CASFGPGQGSPLHF.

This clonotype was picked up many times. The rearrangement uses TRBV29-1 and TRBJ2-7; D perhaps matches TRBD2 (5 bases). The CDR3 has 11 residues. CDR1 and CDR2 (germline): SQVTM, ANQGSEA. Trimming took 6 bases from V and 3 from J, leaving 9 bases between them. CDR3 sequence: CSVDGVYEQYF. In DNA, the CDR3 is TGCAGCGTAGACGGGGTCTACGAGCAGTACTTC.

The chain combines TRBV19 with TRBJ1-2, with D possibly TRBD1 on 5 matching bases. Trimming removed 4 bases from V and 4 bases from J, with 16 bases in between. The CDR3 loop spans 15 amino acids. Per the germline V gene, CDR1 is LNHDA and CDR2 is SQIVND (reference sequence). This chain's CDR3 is CASSTEIGAIYGYTF. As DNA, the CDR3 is TGTGCCAGTAGTACCGAGATAGGGGCGATCTATGGCTACACCTTC.

CDR3 nucleotides: TGTGCCAGCAGCCCGACCGGGACAGGGGTCCTATCTGGGGGCTACACCTTC. Protein sequence: CASSPTGTGVLSGGYTF. The chain joins TRBV2 to TRBJ1-2; 10 positions match TRBD1. In germline, CDR1 is SNHLY, CDR2 FYNNEI. Trimming at V came to 6 bases and at J to 8 bases, leaving 18 bases not matched to a gene. This CDR3 region has 17 residues. The full variable domain, its missing parts supplied by reference TRBV2 and TRBJ1-2, is EPEVTQTPSHQVTQMGQEVILRCVPISNHLYFYWYRQILGQKVEFLVSFYNNEISEKSEIFDDQFSVERPDGSNFTLKIRSTKLEDSAMYFCASSPTGTGVLSGGYTFGSGTRLTVV.

The CDR3 nucleotides read TGTGCCAGCAGTGCGCGCCGGACAGCCCAAGAGACCCAGTACTTC. Protein sequence: CASSARRTAQETQYF. The chain couples TRBV25-1 to TRBJ2-5; the D gene is possibly TRBD1 (6 bases). V was shortened by 4 bases and J by 1 base, with 13 bases between the two germline ends. The V gene's germline CDR1 is MGHDK and CDR2 SYGVNS. The length of the CDR3 is 15 residues.

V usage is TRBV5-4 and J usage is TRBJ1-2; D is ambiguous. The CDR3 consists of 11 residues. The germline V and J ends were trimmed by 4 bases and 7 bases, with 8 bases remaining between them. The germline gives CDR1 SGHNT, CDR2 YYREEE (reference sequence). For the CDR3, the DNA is TGTGCCAGCAGCCTTTCGGGTGGCTACACCTTC. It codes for CASSLSGGYTF. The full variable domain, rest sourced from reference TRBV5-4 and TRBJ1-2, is ETGVTQSPTHLIKTRGQQVTLRCSSQSGHNTVSWYQQALGQGPQFIFQYYREEENGRGNFPPRFSGLQFPNYSSELNVNALELDDSALYLCASSLSGGYTFGSGTRLTVV.

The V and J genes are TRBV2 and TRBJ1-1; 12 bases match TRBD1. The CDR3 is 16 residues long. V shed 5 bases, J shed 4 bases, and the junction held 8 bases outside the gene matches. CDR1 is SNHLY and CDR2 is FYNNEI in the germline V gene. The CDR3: CASSSGQGAGRTEAFF. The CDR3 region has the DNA TGTGCCAGCAGTTCGGGACAGGGGGCGGGGCGCACTGAAGCTTTCTTT.

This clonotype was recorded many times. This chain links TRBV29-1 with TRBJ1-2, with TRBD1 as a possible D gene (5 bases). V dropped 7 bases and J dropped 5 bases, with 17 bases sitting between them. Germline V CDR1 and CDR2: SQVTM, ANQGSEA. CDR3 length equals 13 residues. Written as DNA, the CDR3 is TGCAGCGGCTCAGGCAGGGAAGGGTATGGCTACACCTTC. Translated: CSGSGREGYGYTF.

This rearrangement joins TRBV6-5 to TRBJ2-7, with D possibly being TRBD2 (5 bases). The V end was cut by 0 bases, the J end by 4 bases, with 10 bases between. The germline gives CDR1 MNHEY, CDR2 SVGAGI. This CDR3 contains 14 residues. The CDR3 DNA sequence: TGTGCCAGCAGTTACTCGCAACGGGAATACGAGCAGTACTTC. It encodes CASSYSQREYEQYF.

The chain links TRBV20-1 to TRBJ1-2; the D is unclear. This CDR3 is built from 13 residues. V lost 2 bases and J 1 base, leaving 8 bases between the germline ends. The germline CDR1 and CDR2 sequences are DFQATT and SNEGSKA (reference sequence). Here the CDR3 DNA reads TGCAGTGCTAGACCCACAGATAACTATGGCTACACCTTC. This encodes CSARPTDNYGYTF.

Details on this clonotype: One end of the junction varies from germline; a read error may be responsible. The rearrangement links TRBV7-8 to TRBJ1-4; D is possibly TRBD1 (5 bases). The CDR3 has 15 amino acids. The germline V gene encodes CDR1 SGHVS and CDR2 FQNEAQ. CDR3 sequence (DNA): TGCGCCAGCAGCCTTAGTCCAGGGATTAATGAAAAACTGTTTTTT. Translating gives CASSLSPGINEKLFF.

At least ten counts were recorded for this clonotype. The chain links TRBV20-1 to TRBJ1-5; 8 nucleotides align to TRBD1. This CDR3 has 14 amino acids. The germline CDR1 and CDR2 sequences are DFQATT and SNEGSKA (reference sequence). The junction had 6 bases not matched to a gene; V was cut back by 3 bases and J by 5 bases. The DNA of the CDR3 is TGCAGTGCTAGTAACAGGGGGGCAGATCAGCCCCAGCATTTT. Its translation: CSASNRGADQPQHF.

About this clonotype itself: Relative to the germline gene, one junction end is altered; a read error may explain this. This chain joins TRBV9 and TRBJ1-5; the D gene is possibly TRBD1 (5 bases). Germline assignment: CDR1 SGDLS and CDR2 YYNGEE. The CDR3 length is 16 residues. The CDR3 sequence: CASSQDSGGRAQPQHF. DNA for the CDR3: TGCGCCAGCAGCCAAGATAGCGGGGGGAGGGCTCAGCCCCAGCATTTT.

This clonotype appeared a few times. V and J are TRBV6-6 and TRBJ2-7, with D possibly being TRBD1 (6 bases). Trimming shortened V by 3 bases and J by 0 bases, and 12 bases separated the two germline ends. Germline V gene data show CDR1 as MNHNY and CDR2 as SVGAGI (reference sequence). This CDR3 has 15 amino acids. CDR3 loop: CASSYDRHSSYEQYF. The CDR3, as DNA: TGTGCCAGCAGTTATGACAGGCACTCCTCCTACGAGCAGTACTTC.